Below are 30 T cell receptor delta chains sequenced from a single sample in a study of gamma-delta T cells after stem cell transplantation (dated by TCRdb to 2016 to 2017). The library was prepared using RT-PCR. Sequencing was carried out with an Illumina MiSeq. Via CATT, TCRdb reprocessed the public reads, and rows with identical DNA were then joined. The sample table contains 2,000 to 2,500 delta-chain clones; only one count was recorded for under 4% of them. The biggest ten clones account for less than 25% of the sample. The material sequenced was gamma-delta T cells. Receptor source: a human donor. It is not recorded whose cells these are; they may come from a transplant donor.

Worth noting for this clone: A much more abundant neighbour one base away suggests this may be a read error. Other DNA variants within this sample encode the same CDR3. This chain connects TRDV2 to TRDJ1, with 9 bases lining up with TRDD3. Germline assignment: CDR1 GEAIGNYY and CDR2 EKD. There are 18 residues in the CDR3. CDR3 sequence (DNA): TGTGCCTGCGACACCGTGGTGGGTACTGGGGGACCCACCGATAAACTCATCTTT. This sequence encodes CACDTVVGTGGPTDKLIF.

Concerning this clone: The mismatch at residue 4 between this DNA's translation and the TCRdb protein of a much larger clone likely reflects a read error; the protein shown is translated from the DNA. CDR3 region: CACGAVRTGGYGWADKLIF. In nucleotides, the CDR3 is TGTGCCTGTGGCGCGGTCCGTACTGGGGGATACGGTTGGGCCGATAAACTCATCTTT. The rearrangement joins TRDV2 to TRDJ1; 13 positions match TRDD3. The CDR3 runs 19 residues. V lost 5 bases to trimming and J lost 3 bases; unmatched junction nucleotides: 17. Germline-derived CDR1 and CDR2 are GEAIGNYY and EKD.

With respect to this clone: The amino acid sequence in TCRdb belongs to a much larger clone and departs from this DNA's translation at residue 10, likely a sequencing read error; the sequence shown is translated from the DNA. The chain links TRDV2 to TRDJ1; D may be TRDD3 (5 bases). Germline-derived CDR1 and CDR2 are GEAIGNYY and EKD. This CDR3 has 17 residues. Trimming cost V 3 bases and J 1 base, with 20 bases left between them. CDR3 coding DNA: TGTGCCTGTGACCCGCTACGGACGGGGGTAATCACCGATAAACTCATCTTT. Protein: CACDPLRTGVITDKLIF.

By share, this clone counts as medium-sized. This CDR3 is CACDAVGDTGYTDKLIF. For the CDR3, the DNA is TGTGCCTGTGACGCCGTGGGGGATACTGGGTACACCGATAAACTCATCTTT. This chain connects TRDV2 to TRDJ1; 10 nucleotides line up with TRDD3. Trimming cost V 3 bases and J 0 bases; bases outside gene matches: 9. The CDR3 totals 17 residues. Germline-derived CDR1 and CDR2 are GEAIGNYY and EKD.

In its sample, this clone was seen a few times. This may stem from a read error, because a much larger clone lies one nucleotide away. This chain links TRDV2 with TRDJ1; tentatively, D is TRDD3 (5 bases). Germline lookup yields CDR1 GEAIGNYY and CDR2 EKD. This CDR3 is built from 14 residues. The CDR3, as DNA: TGTGCCTGTGACGAACTTCTGGGTACCGATAAACCCATCTTT. This codes for CACDELLGTDKPIF.

Notes on this clone: A read error is the likely source, as a far larger clone sits one nucleotide away. The chain carries TRDV2 and TRDJ1; perhaps TRDD3 as D (5 bases). The CDR3 has 20 amino acids. Germline loops: CDR1 GEAIGNYY, CDR2 EKD. V was shortened by 3 bases and J by 0 bases, with 28 bases between the two germline ends. The chain's CDR3 is CACDSLAPGDTVPYTDKLIF. In nucleotides, the CDR3 is TGTGCCTGTGACTCCCTTGCGCCTGGCGATACAGTCCCCTACACCGATAAACTCATCTTT.

A remark on this clone: The TCRdb record carries a much larger clone's protein, which differs from this DNA's translation at residue 19; a read error is the likely cause, and the protein listed here is the DNA translation. The rearrangement uses TRDV2 and TRDJ1; 13 nucleotides line up with TRDD3. The germline CDR1 and CDR2 sequences are GEAIGNYY and EKD. There are 21 residues in the CDR3. CDR3 residues: CACDMLLGDTRLTGFTDKPIF. In DNA form, the CDR3 reads TGTGCCTGTGACATGTTACTGGGGGATACGCGACTAACAGGGTTCACCGATAAACCCATCTTT.

In its sample, this clone was seen a few times. This may arise from a read error, as a much more abundant clone is one base away. This chain links TRDV2 with TRDJ3, with D tentatively TRDD3 (6 bases). The CDR3 is 18 amino acids. CDR1 and CDR2 (germline): GEAIGNYY, EKD. CDR3 nucleotides: TGTGCCTGTGAAAGCCTTGGAAAGTCCTCCTGGGGCACCCGACAGATGTTTTTC. This translates into CACESLGKSSWGTRQMFF.

This clone was detected a few times. A read error is the likely source, as a far larger clone sits one nucleotide away. Different DNA sequences within this sample yield the same CDR3. The J gene is TRDJ1, the V gene TRDV2; D gene ambiguous. The CDR3 has 14 residues. Germline-derived CDR1 and CDR2 are GEAIGNYY and EKD. DNA for the CDR3: TGTGCCTGTGACACCATTTCAAACACTGATAAACTCATCTTT. The encoded protein is CACDTISNTDKLIF.

This clone was observed a handful of times. A much larger clone sits a single nucleotide away, making a read error possible. The chain combines TRDV2 with TRDJ1; D not certain. Germline loops: CDR1 GEAIGNYY, CDR2 EKD. The CDR3 sequence is 15 residues long. The CDR3 sequence: CACGTVDPETDKLIF. In DNA form, the CDR3 reads TGTGCCTGTGGCACCGTAGATCCCGAGACCGATAAACTCATCTTT.

This clone is categorized as large (0.1 to 1%). The same CDR3 is also encoded by other DNA sequences in this sample. The rearrangement uses TRDV2 and TRDJ1; 12 nucleotides align to TRDD3. Germline CDR1 GEAIGNYY, CDR2 EKD. The CDR3 covers 19 residues. J lost 0 bases, V lost 1 base, and 11 bases had no gene match. The DNA for the CDR3 is TGTGCCTGTGACACGGTCCTAACTGGGGGATACCAGTACACCGATAAACTCATCTTT. Amino acid sequence: CACDTVLTGGYQYTDKLIF.

There are a few counts of this clone. The protein given by TCRdb reflects a much larger clone and differs at residue 11 from this DNA's translation, likely from a read error; the protein shown is the DNA's translation. This sequence joins TRDV2 and TRDJ1; 13 nucleotides align to TRDD3. This CDR3 is built from 18 residues. Germline trimming cut 3 bases from V and 1 base from J; bases unmatched to any gene: 10. Germline assignment: CDR1 GEAIGNYY and CDR2 EKD. The CDR3 DNA is TGTGCCTGTGACCCCGTACTGGGGGATACGGGGGTCACCGATAAACTCATCTTT. Residues: CACDPVLGDTGVTDKLIF.

This clone has a handful of counts. This is likely an artifact of a read error, given a far larger clone one base away. This CDR3 is also generated by other DNA sequences in the sample. The V gene is TRDV2, the J gene TRDJ3, with D tentatively TRDD2 or TRDD3 (5 bases each). Germline CDR1 GEAIGNYY, CDR2 EKD. This CDR3 comprises 18 residues. The CDR3 nucleotides read TGTGCCTGTGACACCTTAAGTGGGAGTTCCTGGGACACTCGACAGATGTTTTTC. Protein: CACDTLSGSSWDTRQMFF.

This clone is medium-sized. In the same sample, other DNA sequences code for this CDR3. V and J are TRDV2 and TRDJ1; TRDD3 matches at 10 bases. Germline CDR1 GEAIGNYY, CDR2 EKD. This CDR3 is 15 amino acids long. V was clipped by 3 bases and J by 3 bases; unmatched bases: 6. The CDR3 region is CACDELGDRADKLIF. The CDR3 bases are TGTGCCTGTGACGAACTGGGGGATCGGGCCGATAAACTCATCTTT.

Of note for this clone: TCRdb's entry gives the protein of a much larger clone, which mismatches this DNA's translation at residue 16, likely from a read error; the protein reported here is translated from the DNA. This chain uses TRDV2 with TRDJ1; TRDD3 aligns across 12 bases. The CDR3 sequence is 18 residues long. CDR1 GEAIGNYY and CDR2 EKD come from the germline V gene. The CDR3 loop reads CACDTLAPGGYGTDKPIF. The CDR3 DNA follows: TGTGCCTGTGACACCCTAGCCCCTGGGGGATACGGGACCGATAAACCCATCTTT.

Details on this clone: The translation of this DNA and the TCRdb protein of a much larger clone differ at residue 11, probably owing to a read error; the protein shown here is translated from the DNA. J is TRDJ1 and V is TRDV2; 9 nucleotides agree with TRDD3. V gave up 1 base and J gave up 0 bases; unmatched junction bases: 14. From germline, CDR1 is GEAIGNYY and CDR2 EKD. The CDR3 spans 19 residues. The CDR3 DNA follows: TGTGCCTGTGACACGGTCCTAACTGGGGGACACCAGTACACCGATAAACTCATCTTT. Residues: CACDTVLTGGHQYTDKLIF.

By share, this clone ranks as large. The chain joins TRDV2 to TRDJ2, with TRDD3 matching over 12 bases. Per the germline V gene, CDR1 is GEAIGNYY and CDR2 is EKD. The CDR3 length is 18 residues. V shed 3 bases and J 4 bases; nucleotides not matched to a gene: 11. The CDR3 region is CACDGITGGYKGTAQLFF. The CDR3 nucleotides are TGTGCCTGTGACGGTATTACTGGGGGATACAAGGGGACAGCACAACTCTTCTTT.

By proportion, this clone is medium-sized (0.01 to 0.1%). The chain has TRDV2 and TRDJ1; TRDD3 is a possible D gene (6 bases). Germline V gene sequence: CDR1 GEAIGNYY, CDR2 EKD. V was clipped by 3 bases and J by 4 bases, with 23 bases between them. CDR3 length: 17 residues. CDR3 loop: CACDPVASRIHDDKLIF. CDR3 bases: TGTGCCTGTGACCCCGTTGCGAGCCGGATACATGACGATAAACTCATCTTT.

Points on this clone: TCRdb shows a much larger clone's protein in place of this DNA's translation, and the two differ at residue 16, likely through a read error; the protein shown is translated from the DNA. The rearrangement uses TRDV2 and TRDJ1; D remains unclear. This CDR3 has 18 amino acids. Germline CDR1 and CDR2: GEAIGNYY and EKD. The CDR3 DNA reads TGTGCCTGTGACACTGCCGCCCGAACCCTCGCAAACACCGATAAACCCATCTTT. Residues: CACDTAARTLANTDKPIF.

Remarks on this clone: A far larger clone is only one base removed, so a read error is likely. This rearrangement joins TRDV2 to TRDJ1, with 7 bases matching TRDD3. Per the germline V gene, CDR1 is GEAIGNYY and CDR2 is EKD. The CDR3 covers 18 residues. CDR3 sequence reads: CAGDTVSGGPPLGDKLIF. In DNA form, the CDR3 reads TGTGCCGGTGACACCGTGTCTGGGGGTCCCCCTCTGGGCGATAAACTCATCTTT.

The chain employs TRDV2 and TRDJ1, with 11 bases matching TRDD3. V lost 1 base and J lost 2; bases outside the gene matches: 14. This CDR3 contains 19 residues. Germline V gene data show CDR1 as GEAIGNYY and CDR2 as EKD. CDR3 sequence: CACDTILGDRSRGTDKLIF. The CDR3, as DNA: TGTGCCTGTGACACAATACTGGGGGATAGATCCCGTGGGACCGATAAACTCATCTTT.

In this sample, this clone turned up a few times. This DNA's translation and the protein TCRdb lists, from a much larger clone, do not match at residue 3, likely due to a read error; the protein shown is translated from the DNA. The chain recombines TRDV2 with TRDJ1; 7 bases fit TRDD3. CDR3 length: 15 residues. The V gene's germline CDR1 is GEAIGNYY and CDR2 EKD. The CDR3 DNA sequence: TGTGCCCGTGACGCCCTACTGGGGACCACCGATAAACTCATCTTT. Translation: CARDALLGTTDKLIF.

For this clone: Translating this DNA gives a protein that differs at residue 11 from the TCRdb one, which belongs to a much larger clone; a read error is likely, and the protein shown is this translation. The chain carries TRDV2 and TRDJ3, with TRDD3 as a possible D gene (5 bases). CDR3 length: 16 residues. Germline CDR1 reads GEAIGNYY; CDR2 reads EKD. CDR3: CACDSISSWDNRQMFF. DNA for the CDR3: TGTGCCTGTGACTCGATTAGCTCCTGGGACAACCGACAGATGTTTTTC.

This clone has only a few counts. The protein recorded in TCRdb matches a much larger clone and deviates from this DNA's translation at residues 5 and 9, suggesting a read error; the protein here is obtained by translating the DNA. The chain links TRDV2 to TRDJ3; weak D call: TRDD3 (6 bases). The CDR3 extends over 18 amino acids. The germline CDR1 and CDR2 sequences are GEAIGNYY and EKD. V lost 3 bases to trimming and J lost 1 base, with 15 bases between them. The CDR3 coding sequence is TGTGCCTGTGACGCCTTAAGTGGGGGTTCCTGGGACACCCGACAGATGTTTTTC. Its translation: CACDALSGGSWDTRQMFF.

This clone was seen a few times. A far larger clone differs by one base, so this is likely a read error. The same CDR3 can be traced to other DNA sequences in this sample. This chain connects TRDV2 to TRDJ1, with D unclear. Germline-derived CDR1 and CDR2 are GEAIGNYY and EKD. There are 14 residues in the CDR3. CDR3 nucleotide sequence: TGTGCCTGTGACACCATTTCAAACACCGATAAGCTCATCTTT. This gives the protein CACDTISNTDKLIF.

This clone is medium-sized (0.01 to 0.1%) within its sample. This specimen includes other DNA sequences encoding the same CDR3. The genes are TRDV2 and TRDJ1; TRDD3 matches at 8 bases. The V gene's germline CDR1 is GEAIGNYY and CDR2 EKD. CDR3 length: 17 amino acids. V gave up 3 bases and J gave up 0 bases; unmatched junction bases: 11. The chain's CDR3 is CACDALGVPPYTDKLIF. In DNA form, the CDR3 reads TGTGCCTGTGACGCACTGGGGGTCCCTCCGTACACCGATAAACTCATCTTT.

To note about this clone: The protein recorded in TCRdb matches a much larger clone and deviates from this DNA's translation at residue 4, suggesting a read error; the protein here is obtained by translating the DNA. The rearrangement links TRDV2 to TRDJ3, with D possibly matching TRDD3 (5 bases). Germline CDR1 reads GEAIGNYY; CDR2 reads EKD. The CDR3 has 21 amino acids. V was pared by 6 bases and J by 0 bases, with 26 bases between. The CDR3 region is CACHSMLGKTPNSWDTRQMFF. The DNA of the CDR3 is TGTGCCTGTCACTCCATGCTGGGTAAAACGCCCAACTCCTGGGACACCCGACAGATGTTTTTC.

This clone is classed as large. This sequence joins TRDV2 and TRDJ1, with 11 bases matching TRDD3. Germline loops: CDR1 GEAIGNYY, CDR2 EKD. The CDR3 length is 17 residues. The V segment lost 3 bases and the J segment 0 bases; nucleotides outside the gene matches: 8. The CDR3 sequence is CACDGILGDTYTDKLIF. Written as DNA, the CDR3 is TGTGCCTGTGACGGCATCCTGGGGGATACTTACACCGATAAACTCATCTTT.

Only a few counts were recorded for this clone. TCRdb records a much larger clone's protein for this DNA, with a difference at residue 12 that likely arises from a read error; the protein given is the translation of the DNA. The V call is TRDV2, the J call TRDJ4, with D possibly matching TRDD3 (6 bases). V was trimmed by 0 bases and J by 4 bases, leaving 29 bases between them. This CDR3 has 19 residues. From germline, CDR1 is GEAIGNYY and CDR2 EKD. CDR3 loop: CACDTAGGDPGNTTKPLIF. In DNA form, the CDR3 reads TGTGCCTGTGACACCGCGGGCGGGGATCCCGGGAATACTACCAAACCCCTGATCTTT.

Of note for this clone: TCRdb attributes to this sequence the protein of a much larger clone, which differs from the DNA translation at residue 10; a read error is likely, and the protein displayed is translated from the DNA. The rearrangement links TRDV2 to TRDJ1; 7 positions match TRDD3. The CDR3 has 15 amino acids. Losses at the gene ends were 2 bases for V and 4 bases for J; bases not matched to a gene: 9. Germline V lookup: CDR1 GEAIGNYY, CDR2 EKD. The CDR3 region is CACDKLGEYIDKLIF. The CDR3 DNA is TGTGCCTGTGACAAATTGGGGGAATACATCGATAAACTCATCTTT.